The 25 T cell receptor beta chains below all came from one sample that was sequenced in a study of shared clonotypes between healthy human individuals. TCRdb's table, derived via immunoSEQ multiplex PCR, lists solely in-frame clones and lacks some. The sample lists under 2,500,000 clones, approximately 95% occurring once. Input material: naive CD4+ T cells sorted from blood. Subset here: CD45RA+ positively selected. The receptor set was obtained from a man aged 18 to 30 in good health.

This chain joins TRBV7-2 and TRBJ2-7; 11 bases line up with TRBD1. The V gene end was trimmed by 3 bases and the J gene end by 0 bases; junction bases not matched to a gene: 1. CDR1 is SGHTA, CDR2 FQGNSA, per germline. The CDR3 covers 15 residues. CDR3 DNA: TGTGCCAGCAGCTTTGGGACAGGGGGCTCCTACGAGCAGTACTTC. Residues: CASSFGTGGSYEQYF. The full variable domain, with the rest looked up from reference TRBV7-2 and TRBJ2-7, is GAGVSQSPSNKVTEKGKDVELRCDPISGHTALYWYRQSLGQGLEFLIYFQGNSAPDKSGLPSDRFSAERTGGSVSTLTIQRTQQEDSAVYLCASSFGTGGSYEQYFGPGTRLTVT.

The rearrangement links TRBV5-1 to TRBJ1-4, with 8 bases matching TRBD1. Germline assignment: CDR1 SGHRS and CDR2 YFSETQ. CDR3 length: 15 amino acids. With V trimmed by 7 bases and J by 5 bases, 10 bases remained unmatched. The CDR3: CASRGLRQGNEKLFF. In nucleotides, the CDR3 is TGCGCCAGCCGGGGCCTCAGACAGGGGAATGAAAAACTGTTTTTT.

The chain combines TRBV5-4 with TRBJ1-6; maybe TRBD1 (5 bases). The CDR3 is 15 residues long. The germline V gene has CDR1 SGHNT and CDR2 YYREEE (reference sequence). The V end lost 0 bases, the J end lost 10 bases, and 14 bases lay between the germline ends. CDR3 coding DNA: TGTGCCAGCAGCTTGGGGGGGGACCCATGGTCACCCCTCCACTTT. Its protein product is CASSLGGDPWSPLHF.

The rearrangement links TRBV10-3 to TRBJ2-5; D is unresolved. The CDR3 has 15 residues. In germline, CDR1 is ENHRY, CDR2 SYGVKD. Trimming took 3 bases from V and 4 from J, leaving 15 bases between them. The CDR3 loop is CAISDRLVLGETQYF. CDR3 sequence (DNA): TGTGCCATCAGTGATCGGTTGGTGTTGGGAGAGACCCAGTACTTC.

This clone was seen only once. The V call is TRBV7-9, the J call TRBJ2-5; 13 bases line up with TRBD2. Germline V gene sequence: CDR1 SEHNR, CDR2 FQNEAQ (reference sequence). The V gene end was trimmed by 5 bases and the J gene end by 5 bases; junction bases not matched to a gene: 5. The CDR3 consists of 15 residues. Written as DNA, the CDR3 is TGTGCCAGCAGCCCTGGGACTAGCGGGAAGGAGACCCAGTACTTC. This sequence encodes CASSPGTSGKETQYF.

The rearrangement joins TRBV30 to TRBJ2-1, with D tentatively TRBD2 (6 bases). With 0 bases removed from V and 6 bases from J, the gap between germline ends came to 12 bases. The CDR3 has 14 amino acids. From germline, CDR1 is GTSNPN and CDR2 SVGIG (reference sequence). The CDR3 coding sequence is TGTGCCTGGAGTGTCACTAGCATGATCAATGAGCAGTTCTTC. Its protein product is CAWSVTSMINEQFF. Variable domain in full (rest from reference TRBV30 and TRBJ2-1): SQTIHQWPATLVQPVGSPLSLECTVEGTSNPNLYWYRQAAGRGLQLLFYSVGIGQISSEVPQNLSASRPQDRQFILSSKKLLLSDSGFYLCAWSVTSMINEQFFGPGTRLTVL.

This clone was counted once. The V gene is TRBV7-9, the J gene TRBJ1-1; TRBD1 agrees at 12 bases. The germline gives CDR1 SEHNR, CDR2 FQNEAQ (reference sequence). V was clipped by 1 base and J by 4 bases; unmatched bases: 10. This CDR3 spans 18 amino acids. CDR3 coding DNA: TGTGCCAGCAGCTTAGGAAGAGGGACAGGGGGCGTGAGCACTGAAGCTTTCTTT. This encodes CASSLGRGTGGVSTEAFF.

This clone has a single count. The V gene is TRBV15, the J gene TRBJ1-5; D is uncertain. Between the trimmed V and J ends, which lost 0 bases and 11 bases, there was a span of 11 bases. The CDR3 loop spans 13 amino acids. From germline, CDR1 is LNHNV and CDR2 YYDKDF (reference sequence). CDR3 in DNA: TGTGCCACCAGCAGAGATAGCGCCGGATCCCAGCATTTT. Protein sequence: CATSRDSAGSQHF.

The V gene is TRBV7-9, the J gene TRBJ1-4; D is perhaps TRBD1 (5 bases). V was shortened by 5 bases and J by 10 bases, with 17 bases between the two germline ends. Per the germline V gene, CDR1 is SEHNR and CDR2 is FQNEAQ (reference sequence). CDR3 length: 14 amino acids. The CDR3 sequence: CASSQGAGSGKLFF. In DNA, the CDR3 is TGTGCCAGCAGCCAAGGGGCAGGGTCGGGAAAACTGTTTTTT.

This chain links TRBV5-1 with TRBJ1-1, with TRBD1 matching over 12 bases. Germline V gives CDR1 SGHRS, CDR2 YFSETQ. The CDR3 totals 16 residues. Trimming at V came to 5 bases and at J to 1 base, leaving 6 bases not matched to a gene. This CDR3 reads CASSPGTGGPNTEAFF. The CDR3 DNA sequence: TGCGCCAGCAGTCCCGGGACAGGGGGCCCGAACACTGAAGCTTTCTTT.

The V call is TRBV6-1, the J call TRBJ1-2; D might be TRBD1 (6 bases). The CDR3 is made up of 15 amino acids. V was cut by 1 base and J by 4 bases, with 13 bases left in between. Germline-derived CDR1 and CDR2 are MNHNS and SASEGT. CDR3 in amino acids: CASSEGRGLGYGYTF. CDR3 sequence (DNA): TGTGCCAGCAGTGAAGGGAGGGGGTTAGGCTATGGCTACACCTTC.

The gene calls are TRBV19 and TRBJ2-2, with TRBD1 identical over 9 bases. In germline, CDR1 is LNHDA, CDR2 SQIVND (reference sequence). This CDR3 spans 16 amino acids. Trimming took 7 bases from V and 5 from J; bases not matched to a gene: 11. This chain's CDR3 is CASTWLTGGMTGELFF. The DNA for the CDR3 is TGTGCCAGTACCTGGTTAACAGGGGGCATGACCGGGGAGCTGTTTTTT.

The J gene is TRBJ2-6, the V gene TRBV6-1; 9 nucleotides line up with TRBD1. Trimming cost V 7 bases and J 1 base; bases outside gene matches: 2. Germline CDR1 MNHNS, CDR2 SASEGT. There are 15 residues in the CDR3. CDR3 DNA sequence: TGTGCCAGCATGGGACAGGGTTCTGGGGCCAACGTCCTGACTTTC. It translates to CASMGQGSGANVLTF.

This chain connects TRBV11-2 to TRBJ2-7; D is ambiguous. Trimming left V 5 bases short and J 3 bases short, with 5 bases between. This CDR3 has 11 amino acids. Germline V gene lookup returns CDR1 SGHAT and CDR2 FQNNGV. The CDR3 DNA follows: TGTGCCAGCAGCGCTCTCTACGAGCAGTACTTC. Encoded protein: CASSALYEQYF.

This chain links TRBV30 with TRBJ1-4; 10 nucleotides agree with TRBD1. The trim removed 2 bases at V and 7 bases at J, leaving 7 bases unmatched. CDR1 is GTSNPN, CDR2 SVGIG, per germline (reference sequence). This CDR3 spans 15 amino acids. CDR3 loop: CAWSRGTGEGEKLFF. Here the CDR3 DNA reads TGTGCCTGGAGTAGGGGGACAGGGGAGGGTGAAAAACTGTTTTTT.

The CDR3 DNA is TGCGCCAGCAGCCAAGGTCCGGGACGTTTCCAAGAGACCCAGTACTTC. As protein: CASSQGPGRFQETQYF. J is TRBJ2-5 and V is TRBV4-1; perhaps D is TRBD1 or TRBD2 (5 bases each). Trimming removed 1 base from V and 1 base from J, with 13 bases in between. The CDR3 is made up of 16 amino acids. Germline lookup yields CDR1 MGHRA and CDR2 YSYEKL.

As DNA, the CDR3 is TGCGCCAGCAGCCAAGTAATCGGGACTAGCGGGAGCACCTACGAGCAGTACTTC. Translation: CASSQVIGTSGSTYEQYF. The chain recombines TRBV4-1 with TRBJ2-7, with TRBD2 matching 14 bases. V shed 1 base, J shed 2 bases, and the junction held 7 bases outside the gene matches. CDR3 length equals 18 residues. Germline lookup yields CDR1 MGHRA and CDR2 YSYEKL.

The chain carries TRBV7-3 and TRBJ1-1; the D is unclear. The germline gives CDR1 SGHTA, CDR2 FQGTGA. The CDR3 totals 14 residues. Trimming shortened V by 5 bases and J by 1 base, and 11 bases separated the two germline ends. The CDR3 is CASSPERGNTEAFF. The CDR3 DNA reads TGTGCCAGCAGCCCCGAGCGGGGGAACACTGAAGCTTTCTTT.

The chain links TRBV19 to TRBJ2-5; TRBD2 matches at 11 bases. The CDR3 has 17 residues. In germline, CDR1 is LNHDA, CDR2 SQIVND (reference sequence). After removal of 6 bases from V and 3 bases from J, the junction contained 12 bases not matched to a gene. Written as DNA, the CDR3 is TGTGCCAGTAGCCCGGGCGAGACTAGCGGGACGAAAGAGACCCAGTACTTC. Residues: CASSPGETSGTKETQYF.

The chain is built from TRBV12-5 and TRBJ2-3; perhaps TRBD2 as D (5 bases). The germline V gene has CDR1 LGHNT and CDR2 FRNRAP. The CDR3 contains 15 residues. The V gene lost 0 bases and the J gene lost 2 bases, with 9 bases spanning the gap. The CDR3 DNA follows: TGTGCTAGTGGTTTGGTAGTGAGGGACACAGATACGCAGTATTTT. Translation: CASGLVVRDTDTQYF.

This clone has only one observation. The CDR3 coding sequence is TGCGCCAGCAGTGCATCGGGTAGACAAGAGACCCAGTACTTC. Residues: CASSASGRQETQYF. This chain links TRBV10-2 with TRBJ2-5; no definite D call. CDR1 and CDR2 (germline): WSHSY, SAAADI. CDR3 length: 14 residues. The ends were cut back, 4 bases at V and 2 bases at J, with 11 bases in the middle.

The sample holds one count of this clone. In nucleotides, the CDR3 is TGTGCCAGCTCACCGGCTAAGGGACAGATACAAGAGACCCAGTACTTC. Amino acid sequence: CASSPAKGQIQETQYF. The chain has TRBV18 and TRBJ2-5; 7 nucleotides match TRBD1. Germline CDR1 and CDR2: KGHSH and LQKENI. The CDR3 consists of 16 residues. The junction had 9 bases not matched to a gene; V was cut back by 3 bases and J by 2 bases.

The V and J genes are TRBV30 and TRBJ2-7; no clear D. The DNA end is a closer match to TRBJ2-5, so the J assignment may be wrong. The CDR3 extends over 13 amino acids. CDR1 and CDR2 (germline): GTSNPN, SVGIG (reference sequence). The CDR3 DNA reads TGTGCCTGGAGTGCGTCTGGTCCGGAGACCCAGTACTTC. Its translation: CAWSASGPETQYF.

This sequence joins TRBV4-1 and TRBJ2-7; TRBD2 might be the D (5 bases). CDR3 length equals 13 residues. CDR1 and CDR2 from the germline V gene are MGHRA and YSYEKL. Trimming left V 0 bases short and J 6 bases short, with 9 bases between. CDR3 in amino acids: CASSQDPSREQYF. The CDR3 DNA is TGCGCCAGCAGCCAAGATCCTAGCCGCGAGCAGTACTTC.

Only a few counts were recorded for this clone. The chain recombines TRBV2 with TRBJ1-6, with a tentative D call TRBD1 (5 bases). The CDR3 contains 11 residues. CDR1 SNHLY and CDR2 FYNNEI come from the germline V gene. V lost 8 bases, J lost 10 bases, and 9 bases lay in between. Here the CDR3 reads CASRGESPLHF. The CDR3 coding sequence is TGTGCCAGCCGGGGGGAATCACCCCTCCACTTT.